A selection of T cell receptor beta chains follows, all from one sample in a study of T cell changes during pregnancy in multiple sclerosis. Clones were read by immunoSEQ multiplex PCR, and TCRdb kept only the in-frame ones, dropping some. The repertoire holds around 55,000 clones, with roughly 93% as singletons. This material consisted of CD8+ T cells from peripheral blood mononuclear cells, taken in the second trimester of pregnancy. The receptors shown here come from a female donor with multiple sclerosis, enrolled in a pregnancy study. The CDR3 runs from the conserved cysteine through the conserved F or W. The D gene is left open where the match is weak. Size values are once, few and many counts, or a class for expanded clones, and some rows have none.

cdr3_aa: CSVAQGVTDTQYF
cdr3_nt: TGCAGCGTTGCACAGGGGGTGACAGATACGCAGTATTTT
d_call: TRBD1
clone_size: .
j_call: TRBJ2-3
v_call: TRBV29-1

cdr3_aa: CASSFTPEGEQYF
cdr3_nt: TGCGCCAGCAGCTTTACACCGGAGGGCGAGCAGTACTTC
d_call: .
clone_size: .
j_call: TRBJ2-7
v_call: TRBV5-1

cdr3_aa: CASSLGGTSGGYTF
cdr3_nt: TGTGCCAGCAGTTTGGGCGGGACCTCGGGTGGCTACACCTTC
d_call: .
clone_size: many
j_call: TRBJ1-2
v_call: TRBV5-4

cdr3_aa: CASSSRTPGQSSYEQYF
cdr3_nt: TGTGCCAGCAGCTCCCGCACACCGGGACAAAGCTCCTACGAGCAGTACTTC
d_call: .
clone_size: .
j_call: TRBJ2-7
v_call: TRBV11-2

cdr3_aa: CASSPRTSGGPNTGELFF
cdr3_nt: TGTGCCAGCAGCCCCAGGACTAGCGGGGGCCCAAACACCGGGGAGCTGTTTTTT
d_call: TRBD2
clone_size: .
j_call: TRBJ2-2
v_call: TRBV9

cdr3_aa: CASTLGTEEQYF
cdr3_nt: TGTGCCAGCACCCTTGGGACAGAAGAGCAGTACTTC
d_call: TRBD1
clone_size: .
j_call: TRBJ2-7
v_call: TRBV28

cdr3_aa: CASSHRGRADSPLHF
cdr3_nt: TGTGCCAGCAGCCACAGGGGGCGAGCCGATTCACCCCTCCACTTT
d_call: TRBD1
clone_size: .
j_call: TRBJ1-6
v_call: TRBV7-2

cdr3_aa: CASSSLAGGVDEQFF
cdr3_nt: TGTGCCAGCAGCTCCCTAGCGGGGGGGGTCGATGAGCAGTTCTTC
d_call: TRBD2
clone_size: .
j_call: TRBJ2-1
v_call: TRBV7-9

cdr3_aa: CASSLTFRNEQFF
cdr3_nt: TGTGCCAGCAGCTTAACGTTCAGGAATGAGCAGTTCTTC
d_call: .
clone_size: .
j_call: TRBJ2-1
v_call: TRBV7-9

cdr3_aa: CASSLTRQGPAGAEAFF
cdr3_nt: TGCGCCAGCAGCTTGACGAGACAGGGCCCGGCAGGAGCTGAAGCTTTCTTT
d_call: TRBD1
clone_size: .
j_call: TRBJ1-1
v_call: TRBV5-1

cdr3_aa: CASSATDSNQPQHF
cdr3_nt: TGTGCCAGCAGTGCGACAGATAGCAATCAGCCCCAGCATTTT
d_call: .
clone_size: .
j_call: TRBJ1-5
v_call: TRBV27

cdr3_aa: CASSVGGALEQFF
cdr3_nt: TGTGCCAGCAGCGTCGGGGGGGCACTAGAGCAGTTCTTC
d_call: TRBD2
clone_size: .
j_call: TRBJ2-1
v_call: TRBV9

cdr3_aa: CASSRRDSPYEQYF
cdr3_nt: TGTGCCAGCAGCCGCCGGGACAGTCCCTACGAGCAGTACTTC
d_call: TRBD1
clone_size: .
j_call: TRBJ2-7
v_call: TRBV9